These 2 T cell receptor beta chains were sequenced from one sample in a study of CD8 T cells in ankylosing spondylitis. Study findings and constraints: In ankylosing spondylitis blood, a motif of 7 to 9 highly homologous TCR beta variants appeared characteristic.

For these receptors, no antigen is known. TCRdb passed the 5' RACE reads through MiXCR, listing each CDR3 protein once. This sample yields 330,000 or so distinct CDR3 sequences, of which approximately 8% are seen a single time; roughly 14% belongs to the top ten. Material for sequencing was blood, either unsorted or a sorted T cell fraction (not recorded which). These receptors were taken from a male donor with ankylosing spondylitis.

The J gene is TRBJ1-2, the V gene TRBV20-1; TRBD1 matches 9 bases. Germline CDR1 DFQATT, CDR2 SNEGSKA (reference sequence). The CDR3 length is 15 residues. Losses at the gene ends were 3 bases for V and 4 bases for J; bases not matched to a gene: 9. CDR3 sequence (DNA): TGCAGTGCTAGGCGGGACAGGGACCTTTTCTATGGCTACACCTTC. Protein product: CSARRDRDLFYGYTF.

The rearrangement uses TRBV29-1 and TRBJ2-7; 9 nucleotides line up with TRBD1. V was pared by 7 bases and J by 6 bases, with 7 bases of the junction left unmatched. CDR3 length equals 12 residues. Germline V gene data show CDR1 as SQVTM and CDR2 as ANQGSEA. Written as DNA, the CDR3 is TGCAGCGCCGGACAGGGGCAGCCCGAGCAGTACTTC. Protein sequence: CSAGQGQPEQYF.